This TCR beta chain was sequenced in a study of shared clonotypes between healthy human individuals. Study results and caveats: Some naive CD4 clonotypes, 4.5% to 5.5%, turned up in common across a handful of donors.

This table comes from immunoSEQ multiplex PCR, and its TCRdb copy is limited to in-frame clones, with some not included. The repertoire includes more than 1,200,000 clones, about 98.5% of them detected once, and about 0.34% sits in the top ten. A word on this clone: Its antigen remains unidentified.

The CDR3 contains 15 residues. Germline V CDR1 and CDR2: MNHEY, SMNVEV (reference sequence). With 8 bases removed from V and 0 bases from J, the gap between germline ends came to 16 bases. The source material was naive CD4+ T cells sorted from blood. Documented subset: CD45RA+ positively selected. V and J are TRBV27 and TRBJ1-1, with D hard to call. The sequence was obtained from a young man in good health. The CDR3 protein is CASGNTVLMNTEAFF. The CDR3 coding sequence is TGTGCCAGCGGGAATACAGTTCTCATGAACACTGAAGCTTTCTTT.